Listed below are T cell receptor beta chains from one sample, sequenced in a study of shared clonotypes between healthy human individuals. Some clones are missing from TCRdb's copy, which holds only in-frame ones; the method was immunoSEQ multiplex PCR. The sample lists approximately 320,000 clones, about nine tenths occurring once. The sequenced sample consisted of memory CD8+ T cells sorted from blood. These receptors were taken from a man aged 18 to 35 in good health. The CDR3 runs from the conserved cysteine through the conserved F or W. A D gene is named only where the DNA matches it firmly. A row's size may be missing; if present it is once, few, many or a size class.

v_call,clone_size,d_call,cdr3_length,j_call,cdr3_nt,cdr3_aa
TRBV5-6,many,.,15,TRBJ1-1,TGTGCCAGCAGCTTAGAGGAGATAGTAGGAACTGAAGCTTTCTTT,CASSLEEIVGTEAFF
TRBV27,once,.,13,TRBJ1-5,TGTGCCAGCAGTTTAGGGTTCAATCAGCCCCAGCATTTT,CASSLGFNQPQHF
TRBV30,.,.,12,TRBJ2-1,TGTGCCTGGAGTGATTCCCACAATGAGCAGTTCTTC,CAWSDSHNEQFF
TRBV30,.,.,13,TRBJ2-6,TGTGCCTGGAGTCTCGGTGTGGCCAACGTCCTGACTTTC,CAWSLGVANVLTF
TRBV28,.,.,18,TRBJ1-6,TGTGCCAGCAGTAACCTCCGAAACCGACGAGGATCTAATTCACCCCTCCACTTT,CASSNLRNRRGSNSPLHF
TRBV12-1,.,.,13,TRBJ1-2,TGTGCCAGCAACGCAGCTAGTAACTATGGCTACACCTTC,CASNAASNYGYTF
TRBV7-9,few,.,14,TRBJ2-5,TGTGCCAGCAGCCCAGAAGGGTTTTGGGAGACCCAGTACTTC,CASSPEGFWETQYF
TRBV9,.,.,14,TRBJ1-1,TGTGCCAGCAGCGGTGGGATGGCGCACACTGAAGCTTTCTTT,CASSGGMAHTEAFF
TRBV4-1,.,.,16,TRBJ2-2,TGCGCCAGCAGCCAAGTGTATAGGGCAAACACCGGGGAGCTGTTTTTT,CASSQVYRANTGELFF
TRBV7-9,many,TRBD2,16,TRBJ2-5,TGTGCCAGCAGCTTATTGACTAGCGGATTTCAAGAGACCCAGTACTTC,CASSLLTSGFQETQYF
TRBV30,.,.,11,TRBJ2-7,TGTGCCTGGGGGGGGACAGCCGAGCAGTACTTC,CAWGGTAEQYF
TRBV7-9,.,.,13,TRBJ2-7,TGTGCCAGCAGCACTGAGGGTGTCGGGGAGCAGTACTTC,CASSTEGVGEQYF
TRBV5-6,.,TRBD2,14,TRBJ2-1,TGTGCCAGCAGCTTGGAACTAGCGGGGAATGAGCAGTTCTTC,CASSLELAGNEQFF
TRBV19,.,TRBD2,16,TRBJ2-5,TGTGCCAGCAAAGGGCGACGGGGGGATCACCAAGAGACCCAGTACTTC,CASKGRRGDHQETQYF
TRBV6-5,.,TRBD2,15,TRBJ2-1,TGTGCCAGCAGTATTTTAGCGGGACAATACAATGAGCAGTTCTTC,CASSILAGQYNEQFF
TRBV27,once,.,15,TRBJ1-1,TGTGCCAGCAGTCCCCAAGGAGGGGGTCGCACTGAAGCTTTCTTT,CASSPQGGGRTEAFF
TRBV5-4,once,.,15,TRBJ2-7,TGTGCCAGCAGCTTTTCCAGGGGACTTAGCTACGAGCAGTACTTC,CASSFSRGLSYEQYF
TRBV30,.,.,13,TRBJ2-7,TGTGCCTCAGATGGGGCAGGCCCCTACGAGCAGTACTTC,CASDGAGPYEQYF
TRBV5-1,.,.,13,TRBJ1-1,TGCGCCAGCAGCTTCATCGGGAACACTGAAGCTTTCTTT,CASSFIGNTEAFF
TRBV12-5,.,.,13,TRBJ2-1,TGTGCTAGTGGTTCCTACTTATACAATGAGCAGTTCTTC,CASGSYLYNEQFF
TRBV6-1,.,TRBD1,16,TRBJ2-3,TGTGCCAGCAGTGCATGGACAGGGGGCTTAACAGATACGCAGTATTTT,CASSAWTGGLTDTQYF
TRBV5-4,.,TRBD1,14,TRBJ1-1,TGTGCCAGCAGCTACGTAGGGGGCGGAACTGAAGCTTTCTTT,CASSYVGGGTEAFF
TRBV4-1,once,.,14,TRBJ1-1,TGCGCCAGCAGCCCCGTAGACCCCAGCACTGAAGCTTTCTTT,CASSPVDPSTEAFF
TRBV6-6,.,.,14,TRBJ2-7,TGTGCCAGCAGTTCCCGGCAGGGGCCGTACGAGCAGTACTTC,CASSSRQGPYEQYF
TRBV27,once,TRBD2,13,TRBJ2-7,TGTGCCAGCAGTTTCGCGGGAGCCTACGAGCAGTACTTC,CASSFAGAYEQYF
TRBV7-3,.,.,15,TRBJ2-1,TGTGCCAGCAGCTTACGCCCAGGGGTATACAATGAGCAGTTCTTC,CASSLRPGVYNEQFF
TRBV10-3,.,TRBD1,14,TRBJ2-7,TGTGCTAGATCCTGGGACAGGGGCACCTACGAGCAGTACTTC,CARSWDRGTYEQYF
TRBV4-1,.,TRBD2,17,TRBJ2-5,TGCGCCAGCAGCGCAGGACTAGCGGGAGGTGTTCAAGAGACCCAGTACTTC,CASSAGLAGGVQETQYF
TRBV27,.,TRBD2,17,TRBJ2-2,TGTGCCAGCAGTTTATGGGTGGGCGGGAGTAACACCGGGGAGCTGTTTTTT,CASSLWVGGSNTGELFF
TRBV4-1,.,.,14,TRBJ2-5,TGCGCCAGCAGCCAAGAACAGCTCCAAGAGACCCAGTACTTC,CASSQEQLQETQYF
TRBV28,.,.,13,TRBJ2-7,TGTGCCAGCAGTCCCCCCGATAAACCCGAGCAGTACTTC,CASSPPDKPEQYF
TRBV29-1,.,.,8,TRBJ1-2,TGCAGCGACGGTGGCTACACCTTC,CSDGGYTF
TRBV10-2,few,.,15,TRBJ2-5,TGCGCCAGCAGCCCCGTCGCGACTATAGAAGAGACCCAGTACTTC,CASSPVATIEETQYF
TRBV18,.,.,12,TRBJ2-2,TGTGCCAGCTCCCTATCCACCGGGGAGCTGTTTTTT,CASSLSTGELFF
TRBV10-1,few,TRBD1,15,TRBJ2-7,TGCGCCAGCAGTGAAGGACAGGGGGAGACCTACGAGCAGTACTTC,CASSEGQGETYEQYF
TRBV27,.,TRBD1,13,TRBJ1-2,TGTGCCAGCAGTTTGAGACAGGGGGCGTTCTACACCTTC,CASSLRQGAFYTF
TRBV30,.,.,16,TRBJ1-1,TGTGCCTGGAGTGGGGTACAGGGCAAAAAGAACACTGAAGCTTTCTTT,CAWSGVQGKKNTEAFF
TRBV28,.,.,14,TRBJ2-5,TGTGCCCCCCTCTCTTATTGTGGCGGAGAGACCCAGTACTTC,CAPLSYCGGETQYF
TRBV9,.,TRBD1,15,TRBJ1-3,TGTGCCAGCAGCGTAGCTGGAGGGGGCGGAAACACCATATATTTT,CASSVAGGGGNTIYF
TRBV7-9,.,TRBD2,17,TRBJ2-1,TGTGCCAGCAGCCCAAGACTAGCGGGAGTTGGGTTGAATGAGCAGTTCTTC,CASSPRLAGVGLNEQFF
TRBV18,once,.,14,TRBJ2-7,TGTGCCAGCTCCCCGCGGGCAGGGGGGGACGAGCAGTACTTC,CASSPRAGGDEQYF
TRBV6-5,.,TRBD1,15,TRBJ1-1,TGTGCCAGCAGTAAGGGACAGGGGGCTCGCACTGAAGCTTTCTTT,CASSKGQGARTEAFF
TRBV5-6,.,.,17,TRBJ1-3,TGTGCCAGCAGCTTGGCTTGGGAAGGGGTCGCGGGAAACACCATATATTTT,CASSLAWEGVAGNTIYF
TRBV6-1,many,.,14,TRBJ1-2,TGTGCCAGCAGTGAAGATTCGGCTTTTGGGGGCTACACCTTC,CASSEDSAFGGYTF
TRBV7-8,.,.,14,TRBJ1-1,TGTGCCAGCAGAGCTGGGGTGAGGGAGGGTGAAGCTTTCTTT,CASRAGVREGEAFF
TRBV4-3,.,.,17,TRBJ1-2,TGCGCCAGCAGCCAAGATCCGGCAGGGCCTACCAACTATGGCTACACCTTC,CASSQDPAGPTNYGYTF
TRBV5-1,.,.,15,TRBJ2-7,TGCGCCAGCAGTCTCCTCCGGGACTGGCCCTACGAGCAGTACTTC,CASSLLRDWPYEQYF
TRBV18,.,.,17,TRBJ2-6,TGTGCCAGCTCACCATCCGGGGCCCACCGGAAGGCCAACGTCCTGACTTTC,CASSPSGAHRKANVLTF
TRBV7-9,once,TRBD2,17,TRBJ2-7,TGTGCCAGCAGAGAGATATCGGGACTAGCGGGGGACTACGAGCAGTACTTC,CASREISGLAGDYEQYF
TRBV29-1,.,.,15,TRBJ1-1,TGCAGCGTCCTACCAACACAGGGAGGAGGTTCTGAAGCTTTCTTT,CSVLPTQGGGSEAFF
TRBV27,.,.,14,TRBJ2-5,TGTGCCAGCAGCCCGACTAGTGTGTGGGAGACCCAGTACTTC,CASSPTSVWETQYF
TRBV11-3,.,TRBD1,18,TRBJ2-2,TGTGCCAGCAGCTGGCGAGAAGGGACAGGGGTAGACACCGGGGAGCTGTTTTTT,CASSWREGTGVDTGELFF
TRBV7-9,.,TRBD2,18,TRBJ2-7,TGTGCCAGCAGCTTTCCTGGGCGCGGACTAGCGGAGCCCTACGAGCAGTACTTC,CASSFPGRGLAEPYEQYF
TRBV27,.,.,14,TRBJ2-7,TGTGCCAGCAGTTTTAGGACAAGCCACTACGAGCAGTACTTC,CASSFRTSHYEQYF
TRBV28,.,TRBD2,14,TRBJ2-7,TGTGCCAGCAGTCTCTCCTACGGGAGGGTCGAGCAGTACTTC,CASSLSYGRVEQYF